This T cell receptor (beta chain) was documented in a study of T and B cells in COVID-19 patients. Study-level information: Critical illness requiring mechanical ventilation or extracorporeal membrane oxygenation affected about 60% of the roughly 20 active-infection patients.

From blood, about 240-500 ng of genomic DNA served as TRB template. BIOMED2 TRB-A/B primer pools were used in multiplex TRB PCR. TCRdb reprocessed the multiplex PCR reads via MiXCR and lists one record per CDR3 protein. The table lists more than 20,000 distinct CDR3 sequences, 32% of them singletons, with 1.5% to 2% in the top ten. This clonotype has just a few counts. The V and J ends lost 3 bases and 6 bases respectively, with 12 bases between them. The CDR3 is made up of 12 amino acids. The germline CDR1 and CDR2 sequences are GTSNPN and SVGIG (reference sequence). Specimen: blood. The chain couples TRBV30 to TRBJ2-7; perhaps TRBD2 as D (7 bases). The sequence came from a human donor who had recovered from COVID-19. In DNA form, the CDR3 reads TGTGCCTGGAGGGGGGGGGCAAGCGAGCAGTACTTC. Amino acid sequence: CAWRGGASEQYF.